This T cell receptor beta chain was sequenced in a study of early T cells in non-severe SARS-CoV-2 infection. Study information: From unsorted whole blood, bulk RNA was sequenced, and the chains remained unpaired.

The table lists this clonotype with many counts. What it binds is unknown. This CDR3 has 13 amino acids. V shed 4 bases and J 0 bases; nucleotides not matched to a gene: 3. Germline V gene data show CDR1 as GTSNPN and CDR2 as SVGIG (reference sequence). As part of library construction, unique molecular identifiers were attached to individual cDNA molecules. TCRdb recomputed calls from the 5' RACE reads with MiXCR, one row per CDR3 protein. The repertoire holds some 80,000 distinct CDR3 sequences, with less than 15% as singletons. Study-level findings and limits: Matching results from VDJdb favored anti-spike CD8 responses, leaving private and CD4 specificities undetected.

This TCR was sampled from an adult who was a healthcare worker with PCR-confirmed SARS-CoV-2 infection or an uninfected control (not recorded which). The donor label of this sample is uncertain. This material consisted of whole blood, taken at baseline. The chain joins TRBV30 to TRBJ2-7, with 7 nucleotides matching TRBD1. The chain's CDR3 is CAWTGQDSYEQYF. The CDR3 DNA reads TGTGCCTGGACCGGACAGGACTCCTACGAGCAGTACTTC.